In its sample, the clone carrying this T cell receptor (beta chain) was seen a few times. The data belong to a study of blood T cell repertoires in COVID-19. The wider study: The origin of the acute and convalescent COVID-19 samples was the United States, Italy and Spain. T cells, B-cell-depleted T cells, or PBMCs supplied cDNA or gDNA.

Looked up from germline, CDR1 is SGHDT and CDR2 is YYEEEE. The CDR3 covers 18 residues. The V and J ends lost 6 bases and 1 base respectively, with 25 bases between them. As handled by the study authors: Amplification from reference gene primers served as the basis for estimated nucleated cell counts. Profiled with immunoSEQ multiplex PCR; TCRdb holds only in-frame clones, not every one. V, J and clone size are those of that table, while D and trimming were read from the DNA. The table lists about 300,000 clones, roughly nine tenths of them singletons. Enrollment of patients from Seattle took place during active infection, with longitudinal follow-up.

This clonotype was obtained from a woman under 40 with COVID-19, enrolled during active disease. V and J are TRBV5-6 and TRBJ1-2; no definite D call. The sample was peripheral blood. The DNA for the CDR3 is TGTGCCAGCATTTCTTCCCCCGAGACCGAGGATTTTAACTATGGCTACACCTTC. This codes for CASISSPETEDFNYGYTF.